This T cell receptor (beta chain) emerged from a study of neoadjuvant anti-PD-1 for oral cavity cancer (dated by TCRdb to the early 2020s). General notes on the study: Three to four biweekly doses of nivolumab at 3 mg/kg were mostly administered to patients before curative-intent surgical resection. For patients who did not progress, a fourth nivolumab dose was given around day 43, followed by definitive surgical resection on days 50-56. Under RECIST 1.1, a patient counted as a responder if showing complete response, partial response or stable disease, and as a non-responder if showing progression. The parent correlative cohort had 12 to 13 patients and a response rate of about 31%. The study at large found these results: Higher pretreatment blood TCRbeta clonality and lower post-treatment tumor TCRbeta clonality were correlated with higher pretreatment blood Treg/Th17 ratios. After neoadjuvant nivolumab, non-responders showed significantly higher T cell clonality (Gini index) in PBMCs than responders did. TCR analyses included only a few patients per response group, and the authors called for larger cohorts for validation.

The time point label, as the study defines it: after neoadjuvant nivolumab, at surgical resection. Patients had been newly diagnosed with stage II-IVA oral cavity squamous cell carcinoma, and no prior systemic or radiation treatment had been given to the patients. The cohort was made up of patients with locally advanced, HPV-negative oral cavity squamous cell carcinoma. Peripheral blood mononuclear cells were analyzed directly, without maintenance or expansion in culture. Samples were obtained from a longitudinal correlative study of a single-arm phase II trial of neoadjuvant nivolumab in oral cavity squamous cell carcinoma. Genomic DNA-based TCRbeta sequencing was performed on subject-matched pre- and post-treatment PBMCs and tumors from three responders and three non-responders. Peripheral blood mononuclear cells were drawn once before nivolumab treatment and a second time after treatment, when surgery took place. The Maxwell RSC DNA from Cells kit was used to extract genomic DNA from PBMCs.

Including the terminal cysteine and phenylalanine, the CDR3 comprises 16 residues. Of the read, only the CDR3 DNA is kept; its 48 bases are in frame from base 1. V ends up 10 bases short and J 0 bases short, with an unmatched junction base count of 9. Per the germline V gene (reference sequence), LNHDA is the CDR1 and SQIVND is the CDR2. This clone has only a few counts. Its target antigen remains unknown. No much larger clone is present one base from it, and per-base qualities are unavailable. For deep sequencing of PBMC libraries, mostly roughly 450 ng of input genomic DNA was used, and six replicates were run per sample. Following the manufacturer's instructions, the team built TCRbeta libraries using the immunoSEQ hsTCRbeta kit. The completed libraries were mixed into a single pool at 3 nM, then sequenced with an Illumina NovaSeq 6000 S4 flow cell. The study's processing was this. The immunoSEQ Analyzer handled quality control and preprocessing of the raw data. The analysis was restricted to productive rearrangements, with each unique CDR3 amino acid sequence defining a clonotype. Repertoire clonality was estimated as the Gini-Simpson index, computed with the R package tcR. Gini indices were compared with Student's t test, and associations with tumor size change were assessed by Pearson correlation. In TCRdb, the immuneACCESS table is reduced to in-frame sequences with V and J assigned. These tables do not hold every clone; where another copy was compared, an unresolved V gene accounts for under half, and the others remain unexplained. The DNA was the basis for D and trimming; V, J and clone size are from that table. This sample gives roughly 9,000 clones in total; roughly three fifths of them show up just once. Of the sample, roughly 4.2% falls within the top ten clones.

Recombination joined TRBV19 with TRBJ2-1; 10 nucleotides in the junction match TRBD1. The input for sequencing was PBMCs, taken after nivolumab (anti-PD-1) treatment. This receptor was taken from a person aged 40 to 85 with oral cavity squamous cell carcinoma. The nucleotides read TGTGCCATCGGGACAGGGGCTTTGAGCTCCTACAATGAGCAGTTCTTC. It is translated as CAIGTGALSSYNEQFF.